One and the same sample provided the 26 T cell receptor beta chains below, sequenced in a study of T-cell memory formation after mild COVID-19 (TCRdb year 2021). Library prep was done by 5' RACE. Sequencing used an Illumina NovaSeq 6000. TCRdb reanalyzed the raw reads on its own, using fastp at Q25 for trimming and MiXCR for clone calling, and kept in-frame beta chains. Rows with a matching CDR3 protein are joined into one entry that keeps the most common DNA and genes. In this sample the table shows roughly 410,000 distinct CDR3 sequences, 24% of which occur a single time. 8.5% to 10% of the sample belongs to the ten largest clones. The sample consisted of PBMCs or a T cell subset sorted from them (not recorded which). These receptors all come from an adult woman who had mild COVID-19 (a few samples of this study predate the infection). The sample titles of this study are shuffled in the database, so cell type and time point are left out; the donor was told from shared clones.

The CDR3 here is CASSPSLENSWDTQYF. In nucleotides, the CDR3 is TGTGCCAGCAGTCCCTCCTTGGAGAATAGTTGGGATACGCAGTATTTT. The chain is built from TRBV12-3 or TRBV12-4 and TRBJ2-3; D is uncertain. Trimming pared 5 bases from V and 6 bases from J, leaving 21 bases between. This CDR3 is built from 16 residues.

The chain carries TRBV27 and TRBJ2-3; D remains ambiguous. V shed 1 base and J shed 0 bases, with 11 bases lying between them. Germline CDR1 MNHEY, CDR2 SMNVEV (reference sequence). The CDR3 is made up of 16 amino acids. CDR3 loop: CASSLLKGWSTDTQYF. For the CDR3, the DNA is TGTGCCAGCAGTTTATTGAAGGGTTGGAGCACAGATACGCAGTATTTT.

The chain has TRBV29-1 and TRBJ2-1; TRBD1 might be the D (5 bases). This CDR3 has 13 amino acids. V was cut by 2 bases and J by 2 bases, with 7 bases left in between. Per the germline V gene, CDR1 is SQVTM and CDR2 is ANQGSEA. The CDR3 is CSVESDTYNEQFF. Written as DNA, the CDR3 is TGCAGCGTTGAATCGGACACCTACAATGAGCAGTTCTTC.

This chain links TRBV7-3 with TRBJ2-5; TRBD2 agrees at 9 bases. CDR1 and CDR2 from the germline V gene are SGHTA and FQGTGA. The trim removed 2 bases at V and 2 bases at J, leaving 6 bases unmatched. The CDR3 length is 16 residues. As DNA, the CDR3 is TGTGCCAGCAGCTTAGCTGTTAGCGGGGGTCAAGAGACCCAGTACTTC. Translation: CASSLAVSGGQETQYF.

This clonotype was seen once. The chain employs TRBV13 and TRBJ1-6; D is ambiguous. The germline V gene encodes CDR1 PRHDT and CDR2 FYEKMQ (reference sequence). V gave up 2 bases and J gave up 5 bases, with 7 bases separating them. The CDR3 is 14 residues long. CDR3 residues: CASSLMGDNSPLHF. In DNA form, the CDR3 reads TGTGCCAGCAGCTTAATGGGAGATAATTCACCCCTCCACTTT.

The chain couples TRBV12-3 or TRBV12-4 to TRBJ2-1, with 9 bases aligning to TRBD2. This CDR3 is built from 16 residues. After removal of 3 bases from V and 6 bases from J, the junction contained 9 bases not matched to a gene. For the CDR3, the DNA is TGTGCCAGCAGTTTTCGGCGGGGGGGCCAACCCAATGAGCAGTTCTTC. It yields the protein CASSFRRGGQPNEQFF.

J is TRBJ2-1 and V is TRBV19; perhaps TRBD1 as D (6 bases). The CDR3 sequence is 13 residues long. In germline, CDR1 is LNHDA, CDR2 SQIVND (reference sequence). Trimming cost V 5 bases and J 9 bases, with 14 bases left between them. The DNA of the CDR3 is TGTGCCAGTAGTTCAGGGGAGTTTGCTGAGCAGTTCTTC. It is translated as CASSSGEFAEQFF.

This CDR3 is CASSFALRAEAFF. In DNA form, the CDR3 reads TGTGCCAGCAGTTTTGCCTTGAGGGCTGAAGCTTTCTTT. V and J are TRBV27 and TRBJ1-1; no firm D call. V dropped 3 bases and J dropped 6 bases, with 11 bases sitting between them. This CDR3 contains 13 residues. Germline CDR1 reads MNHEY; CDR2 reads SMNVEV (reference sequence).

The chain recombines TRBV7-8 with TRBJ2-3; D is possibly TRBD1 (6 bases). V gave up 5 bases and J gave up 0 bases, with 18 bases separating them. Per germline, CDR1 SGHVS and CDR2 FQNEAQ. There are 17 residues in the CDR3. DNA for the CDR3: TGTGCCAGCAGCACCCGGGACAACCCTGAAAGCACAGATACGCAGTATTTT. This sequence encodes CASSTRDNPESTDTQYF.

The chain uses TRBV7-9 and TRBJ2-1; 9 bases map to TRBD2. Germline-derived CDR1 and CDR2 are SEHNR and FQNEAQ (reference sequence). With 1 base clipped from V and 6 bases from J, the junction kept 4 bases outside the gene matches. The CDR3 spans 15 residues. CDR3 in amino acids: CASSLGVAGANEQFF. DNA of the CDR3: TGTGCCAGCAGCTTAGGGGTAGCGGGGGCCAATGAGCAGTTCTTC.

Points on this clonotype: At one boundary the junction diverges from the germline segment, which might be a read error. V gene TRBV7-7 combines with J gene TRBJ2-3; D might be TRBD1 (6 bases). CDR1 and CDR2 (germline): SSHAT, FNYEAQ (reference sequence). The CDR3 is 14 residues long. The chain's CDR3 is CASSLSTQGDTQYF. CDR3 DNA sequence: TGTGCTAGCAGCTTGAGTACCCAGGGGGATACGCAGTATTTT.

The sample holds a few counts of this clonotype. This sequence joins TRBV15 and TRBJ1-1; unclear D gene. This CDR3 comprises 14 residues. Germline CDR1 and CDR2: LNHNV and YYDKDF (reference sequence). Trimming shortened V by 3 bases and J by 0 bases, and 8 bases separated the two germline ends. CDR3 region: CATSSLLLNTEAFF. CDR3 nucleotides: TGTGCCACCAGCAGTCTACTATTGAACACTGAAGCTTTCTTT.

This rearrangement joins TRBV7-3 to TRBJ1-2; 9 positions match TRBD1. V trimming: 2 bases; J trimming: 6 bases; junction bases outside the gene matches: 4. CDR1 SGHTA and CDR2 FQGTGA come from the germline V gene. The length of the CDR3 is 14 residues. The CDR3, as DNA: TGTGCCAGCAGCTTAGCGGGACAGGGTAATGGCTACACCTTC. It translates to CASSLAGQGNGYTF.

This chain connects TRBV27 to TRBJ2-3; D remains ambiguous. V dropped 4 bases and J dropped 2 bases, with 13 bases sitting between them. The CDR3 consists of 15 residues. Germline V gene sequence: CDR1 MNHEY, CDR2 SMNVEV (reference sequence). This CDR3 is CASSSLSRVTDTQYF. CDR3 coding DNA: TGTGCCAGCAGTTCCCTAAGTAGGGTCACAGATACGCAGTATTTT.

There are a few counts of this clonotype. The chain employs TRBV9 and TRBJ2-5, with D maybe TRBD1 (5 bases). Looked up from germline, CDR1 is SGDLS and CDR2 is YYNGEE. The V gene lost 4 bases and the J gene lost 4 bases, with 14 bases spanning the gap. The CDR3 is made up of 14 amino acids. The CDR3 DNA sequence: TGTGCCAGCAGCCCCCTTTTAGGGGCAGAGACCCAGTACTTC. Translated: CASSPLLGAETQYF.

This clonotype was seen a handful of times. The chain uses TRBV12-3 or TRBV12-4 and TRBJ1-6, with D maybe TRBD1 (5 bases). The CDR3 is 14 amino acids. V lost 6 bases, J lost 10 bases, and 16 bases lay in between. CDR3 amino acids: CASRSQGRRSPLHF. CDR3 DNA: TGTGCCAGCAGATCTCAGGGTAGGAGATCACCCCTCCACTTT.

The chain recombines TRBV18 with TRBJ1-5; D is unresolved. The CDR3 length is 15 residues. Germline V gene sequence: CDR1 KGHSH, CDR2 LQKENI. V lost 1 base and J lost 13, with 20 bases in between. CDR3 residues: CASSPQGAGSDVQHF. Here the CDR3 DNA reads TGTGCCAGCTCACCACAGGGTGCGGGATCGGATGTGCAGCATTTT. Full variable domain (remainder filled in from reference TRBV18 and TRBJ1-5): NAGVMQNPRHLVRRRGQEARLRCSPMKGHSHVYWYRQLPEEGLKFMVYLQKENIIDESGMPKERFSAEFPKEGPSILRIQQVVRGDSAAYFCASSPQGAGSDVQHFGDGTRLSIL.

The J gene is TRBJ2-7, the V gene TRBV29-1; a possible D gene is TRBD1 (6 bases). V was trimmed by 3 bases and J by 0 bases, leaving 9 bases between them. CDR1 and CDR2 from the germline V gene are SQVTM and ANQGSEA. This CDR3 comprises 13 residues. In DNA form, the CDR3 reads TGCAGCGTTGAGGACAGCTTCTCCTACGAGCAGTACTTC. This translates into CSVEDSFSYEQYF.

This chain uses TRBV20-1 with TRBJ2-3, with 10 bases lining up with TRBD2. The germline gives CDR1 DFQATT, CDR2 SNEGSKA (reference sequence). V shed 0 bases and J 1 base; nucleotides not matched to a gene: 7. The CDR3 covers 17 residues. The CDR3 bases are TGCAGTGCTAGAGATCCTAGCGGGGGCTCCCGCACAGATACGCAGTATTTT. This codes for CSARDPSGGSRTDTQYF.

This chain joins TRBV3-1 and TRBJ1-1; possibly TRBD1 for D (5 bases). The CDR3 loop spans 12 amino acids. Germline CDR1 and CDR2: LGHDT and YNNKEL (reference sequence). V was cut by 3 bases and J by 10 bases, with 12 bases left in between. CDR3 coding DNA: TGTGCCAGCAGCCAGGATCTTGGGGGAGCTTTCTTT. Residues: CASSQDLGGAFF.

This clonotype has just a few counts. The rearrangement joins TRBV29-1 to TRBJ2-5; 10 positions match TRBD1. Germline V gives CDR1 SQVTM, CDR2 ANQGSEA. This CDR3 is built from 16 residues. With 0 bases clipped from V and 5 bases from J, the junction kept 9 bases outside the gene matches. CDR3 sequence: CSVEEAGQGIYETQYF. Here the CDR3 DNA reads TGCAGCGTTGAAGAAGCGGGACAGGGGATATACGAGACCCAGTACTTC.

This clonotype was seen more than once but under ten times. The chain recombines TRBV29-1 with TRBJ2-7; 7 bases line up with TRBD1. With V trimmed by 0 bases and J by 2 bases, 1 base remained unmatched. CDR3 length: 13 residues. Looked up from germline, CDR1 is SQVTM and CDR2 is ANQGSEA. Here the CDR3 reads CSVEEGQPYEQYF. For the CDR3, the DNA is TGCAGCGTTGAAGAGGGACAGCCCTACGAGCAGTACTTC.

This clonotype was detected many times. The chain has TRBV12-3 or TRBV12-4 and TRBJ1-3; 8 nucleotides agree with TRBD1. With V trimmed by 5 bases and J by 3 bases, 3 bases remained unmatched. The CDR3 length is 14 residues. CDR3 in DNA: TGTGCCAGCAGTGGCAGGGGGCTTGGAAACACCATATATTTT. Its protein is CASSGRGLGNTIYF.

This clonotype was recorded a few times. The V call is TRBV5-1, the J call TRBJ1-1, with TRBD1 matching 7 bases. The CDR3 sequence is 13 residues long. Germline CDR1 and CDR2: SGHRS and YFSETQ. Losses at the gene ends were 4 bases for V and 6 bases for J; bases not matched to a gene: 6. CDR3 bases: TGCGCCAGCAGCGTCACAGGGGACCCTGAAGCTTTCTTT. It codes for CASSVTGDPEAFF.

The V gene is TRBV20-1, the J gene TRBJ1-1; D possibly corresponds to TRBD1 (5 bases). The germline V gene encodes CDR1 DFQATT and CDR2 SNEGSKA (reference sequence). There are 13 residues in the CDR3. The V gene lost 7 bases and the J gene lost 6 bases, with 18 bases spanning the gap. The CDR3 nucleotides read TGCAGTGTTATTCGGGACGCGTGGGCTGAAGCTTTCTTT. It specifies CSVIRDAWAEAFF.

This clonotype was recorded a few times. The CDR3 nucleotides are TGTGCCACCGGGACAGGCGGCTACAATGAGCAGTTCTTC. Translation gives CATGTGGYNEQFF. The chain recombines TRBV19 with TRBJ2-1, with TRBD1 identical over 8 bases. V shed 10 bases, J shed 3 bases, and the junction held 5 bases outside the gene matches. Germline V gene data show CDR1 as LNHDA and CDR2 as SQIVND (reference sequence). The CDR3 sequence is 13 residues long.